The 23 T cell receptor beta chains below were found in one sample sequenced in a study of T cells in Graves' hyperthyroidism and ophthalmopathy. RNA transcripts gave rise to amplified TCR beta CDR3 regions. HTBI primers were employed in a first-round RT-PCR of the TCR CDR3. TCRdb redid the calling of the multiplex PCR reads with MiXCR, one entry per CDR3 protein. The table lists about half a million distinct CDR3 sequences, roughly 15% of them singletons. Sequencing was done on a sample of blood. The receptor source for this set is a woman under 40 with Graves' ophthalmopathy.

The chain is built from TRBV4-1 and TRBJ2-3; D remains ambiguous. This CDR3 has 15 amino acids. Germline loops: CDR1 MGHRA, CDR2 YSYEKL. The V gene lost 0 bases and the J gene lost 3 bases, with 10 bases spanning the gap. The DNA of the CDR3 is TGCGCCAGCAGCCAAGATCACCGGTCGACAGATACGCAGTATTTT. It encodes CASSQDHRSTDTQYF.

The V and J genes are TRBV7-9 and TRBJ2-3; D call uncertain. Germline assignment: CDR1 SEHNR and CDR2 FQNEAQ (reference sequence). The CDR3 is made up of 15 amino acids. The V and J ends lost 5 bases and 6 bases respectively, with 18 bases between them. CDR3 nucleotides: TGTGCCAGCAGCCCCCTCCTAGTAATCGGCGATACGCAGTATTTT. Translating it yields CASSPLLVIGDTQYF.

This clonotype was counted at least ten times. This sequence joins TRBV20-1 and TRBJ2-7; D not certain. Germline CDR1 is DFQATT and CDR2 is SNEGSKA (reference sequence). This CDR3 spans 13 amino acids. V shed 1 base and J shed 0 bases, with 7 bases lying between them. CDR3 protein: CSARADFSYEQYF. The DNA for the CDR3 is TGCAGTGCTAGAGCCGACTTCTCCTACGAGCAGTACTTC.

This clonotype was seen at least ten times. The chain couples TRBV3-1 to TRBJ1-4; 10 bases agree with TRBD1. Germline CDR1 LGHDT, CDR2 YNNKEL (reference sequence). The CDR3 spans 17 residues. The V gene end was trimmed by 4 bases and the J gene end by 0 bases; junction bases not matched to a gene: 5. The CDR3 protein is CASSPSGTGATNEKLFF. CDR3 coding DNA: TGTGCCAGCAGCCCCTCCGGGACAGGGGCAACTAATGAAAAACTGTTTTTT.

This chain uses TRBV19 with TRBJ2-1, with 8 bases identical to TRBD2. The ends lost 3 bases at V and 8 bases at J; junction bases unmatched: 12. This CDR3 spans 16 amino acids. Germline CDR1 reads LNHDA; CDR2 reads SQIVND (reference sequence). This CDR3 reads CASSMGAGDLKDEQFF. The CDR3 bases are TGTGCCAGTAGTATGGGAGCGGGAGACCTCAAAGATGAGCAGTTCTTC.

This clonotype appeared many times. The V gene is TRBV7-9, the J gene TRBJ2-1; 7 bases map to TRBD2. Germline loops: CDR1 SEHNR, CDR2 FQNEAQ (reference sequence). Germline trimming cut 4 bases from V and 1 base from J; bases unmatched to any gene: 7. This CDR3 contains 16 residues. CDR3 nucleotide sequence: TGTGCCAGCAGCTACCTCGTGGGAGGGTCCTACAATGAGCAGTTCTTC. Amino acid sequence: CASSYLVGGSYNEQFF.

This clonotype was counted ten times or more. J is TRBJ1-5 and V is TRBV7-2; D gene unclear. Trimming removed 0 bases at V and 6 bases at J, with 12 bases between. In germline, CDR1 is SGHTA, CDR2 FQGNSA. The CDR3 spans 15 residues. The CDR3 sequence: CASSLAFMAGQPQHF. The CDR3 DNA reads TGTGCCAGCAGCTTAGCCTTCATGGCCGGTCAGCCCCAGCATTTT.

The J gene is TRBJ2-3, the V gene TRBV4-1, with 12 bases that match TRBD2. V gave up 2 bases and J gave up 1 base; unmatched junction bases: 4. Germline V gives CDR1 MGHRA, CDR2 YSYEKL. The CDR3 has 17 amino acids. For the CDR3, the DNA is TGCGCCAGCAGCCAATCTAGCGGGAGGGCCCGCACAGATACGCAGTATTTT. Residues: CASSQSSGRARTDTQYF.

The gene calls are TRBV27 and TRBJ2-1, with 7 nucleotides matching TRBD2. Germline CDR1 MNHEY, CDR2 SMNVEV (reference sequence). This CDR3 contains 15 residues. V lost 6 bases and J lost 3; bases outside the gene matches: 8. This chain's CDR3 is CASRRAGLGYNEQFF. The CDR3, as DNA: TGTGCCAGCAGACGAGCGGGACTGGGCTACAATGAGCAGTTCTTC.

This clonotype has ten or more counts. The V and J genes are TRBV5-1 and TRBJ1-1; possibly TRBD1 for D (6 bases). The germline gives CDR1 SGHRS, CDR2 YFSETQ. Trimming pared 2 bases from V and 3 bases from J, leaving 17 bases between. The length of the CDR3 is 16 residues. The CDR3 loop reads CASSLQGGVKYTEAFF. The CDR3 DNA reads TGCGCCAGCAGCTTACAGGGAGGCGTTAAGTACACTGAAGCTTTCTTT.

As to this clonotype: The junction departs from germline at one end; a sequencing error may be responsible. The chain recombines TRBV18 with TRBJ2-7, with TRBD1 matching 11 bases. The CDR3 loop spans 14 amino acids. The germline CDR1 and CDR2 sequences are KGHSH and LQKENI. CDR3 DNA: TGTGCCAGCTCACCCGGACAGGGGGCGGACGAGCGGTACTTC. It encodes CASSPGQGADERYF.

This clonotype was seen many times. This chain connects TRBV6-1 to TRBJ2-3, with a weak D call TRBD2 (6 bases). With 2 bases removed from V and 7 bases from J, the gap between germline ends came to 13 bases. Germline V CDR1 and CDR2: MNHNS, SASEGT. The CDR3 extends over 14 amino acids. The CDR3 DNA follows: TGTGCCAGCAGTGAAAACGGGAGCGGAAATACGCAGTATTTT. This translates into CASSENGSGNTQYF.

This clonotype was counted at least ten times. The chain is built from TRBV20-1 and TRBJ2-3; TRBD2 matches 8 bases. V lost 3 bases, J lost 2 bases, and 10 bases stayed unmatched. The CDR3 spans 16 residues. Germline CDR1 and CDR2: DFQATT and SNEGSKA (reference sequence). The CDR3 DNA reads as TGCAGTGCTAGCGTATGGCTAGCGGGCCACACAGATACGCAGTATTTT. Encoded protein: CSASVWLAGHTDTQYF.

V gene TRBV6-1 combines with J gene TRBJ2-1; TRBD2 matches at 13 bases. The CDR3 covers 19 residues. In germline, CDR1 is MNHNS, CDR2 SASEGT. Unmatched junction bases numbered 16, after V lost 4 bases and J lost 7 bases. As DNA, the CDR3 is TGTGCCAGCAGTGGATCTACTAGCGGGAGGGCAGAATCGGATAATGAGCAGTTCTTC. Protein: CASSGSTSGRAESDNEQFF.

This chain joins TRBV25-1 and TRBJ2-3; D perhaps matches TRBD2 (6 bases). Per the germline V gene, CDR1 is MGHDK and CDR2 is SYGVNS. The CDR3 sequence is 15 residues long. The V gene lost 2 bases and the J gene lost 1 base, with 10 bases spanning the gap. The CDR3 bases are TGTGCCAGCAGTGAAGGAGGGACGGGCACAGATACGCAGTATTTT. It specifies CASSEGGTGTDTQYF. The whole variable domain, filled in from reference TRBV25-1 and TRBJ2-3, reads EADIYQTPRYLVIGTGKKITLECSQTMGHDKMYWYQQDPGMELHLIHYSYGVNSTEKGDLSSESTVSRIRTEHFPLTLESARPSHTSQYLCASSEGGTGTDTQYFGPGTRLTVL.

Notes on this clonotype: A much more abundant neighbour one base away suggests this may be a read error. V usage is TRBV6-1 and J usage is TRBJ2-7; maybe TRBD2 (5 bases). The V gene's germline CDR1 is MNHNS and CDR2 SASEGT. The CDR3 spans 14 residues. CDR3 DNA: TGTGCCAGCAGTATCGGACTCCGACCCTACGAGCGGTACTTC. Protein: CASSIGLRPYERYF.

The V call is TRBV20-1, the J call TRBJ2-7, with 9 bases that match TRBD1. The germline CDR1 and CDR2 sequences are DFQATT and SNEGSKA (reference sequence). The CDR3 is 14 residues long. After removal of 7 bases from V and 5 bases from J, the junction contained 12 bases not matched to a gene. The CDR3 loop is CSGTSGTGSHEQYF. CDR3 nucleotides: TGCAGTGGAACAAGCGGGACAGGGTCTCACGAGCAGTACTTC.

In this sample, this clonotype turned up a few times. The chain combines TRBV5-5 with TRBJ2-1, with a possible D match to TRBD1 (6 bases). The CDR3 runs 15 residues. Germline V gene data show CDR1 as SGHKS and CDR2 as YYEKEE (reference sequence). V lost 2 bases to trimming and J lost 1 base, with 10 bases between them. CDR3 in amino acids: CASSFNTGSYNEQFF. CDR3 sequence (DNA): TGTGCCAGCAGCTTTAATACAGGGTCCTACAATGAGCAGTTCTTC.

At least ten counts were recorded for this clonotype. This chain connects TRBV27 to TRBJ2-1; unclear D gene. CDR1 is MNHEY, CDR2 SMNVEV, per germline (reference sequence). This CDR3 is 14 amino acids long. V shed 7 bases and J shed 0 bases, with 10 bases lying between them. The CDR3 DNA reads as TGTGCCAGCAAGGACCTTAGCTCCTACAATGAGCAGTTCTTC. As protein: CASKDLSSYNEQFF.

This clonotype was recorded many times. The chain couples TRBV28 to TRBJ2-7; D might be TRBD1 (5 bases). Trimming shortened V by 5 bases and J by 4 bases, and 9 bases separated the two germline ends. Germline values: CDR1 MDHEN, CDR2 SYDVKM. The CDR3 spans 12 residues. This CDR3 is CASSVQGYEQYF. CDR3 DNA: TGTGCCAGCAGTGTTCAGGGTTACGAGCAGTACTTC.

This clonotype appeared a few times. V is TRBV7-3 and J is TRBJ2-6, with a tentative D call TRBD2 (7 bases). CDR1 and CDR2 (germline): SGHTA, FQGTGA. The CDR3 runs 19 residues. V shed 2 bases and J shed 0 bases, with 17 bases lying between them. The CDR3 loop is CASSLFRGGTSSGANVLTF. The DNA for the CDR3 is TGTGCCAGCAGCTTATTTAGGGGGGGGACAAGCTCTGGGGCCAACGTCCTGACTTTC.

This clonotype has a count of ten or more. The rearrangement links TRBV20-1 to TRBJ2-1, with D possibly being TRBD2 (6 bases). Germline CDR1 reads DFQATT; CDR2 reads SNEGSKA (reference sequence). The V gene lost 3 bases and the J gene lost 5 bases, with 14 bases spanning the gap. The CDR3 has 14 residues. The CDR3 DNA reads as TGCAGTGCTAGTTGGTCAGGGAGGAACAATGAGCAGTTCTTC. It yields the protein CSASWSGRNNEQFF.

This clonotype was counted many times. This chain connects TRBV20-1 to TRBJ2-7; 10 bases map to TRBD2. CDR3 length equals 14 residues. The V gene end was trimmed by 3 bases and the J gene end by 3 bases; junction bases not matched to a gene: 5. From germline, CDR1 is DFQATT and CDR2 SNEGSKA (reference sequence). CDR3 in amino acids: CSASEAGGIYEQYF. In nucleotides, the CDR3 is TGCAGTGCTAGTGAAGCGGGAGGGATCTACGAGCAGTACTTC.